The clone carrying this T cell receptor (beta chain) has at least ten counts. The antigen is not known. This sample is drawn from a study of CD8 T cells in ankylosing spondylitis. General study points: What appeared characteristic of ankylosing spondylitis blood was a TCR beta motif of several highly homologous variants.

CDR1 and CDR2 from the germline V gene are SSHAT and FNYEAQ (reference sequence). CDR3 length: 12 residues. TCRdb ran MiXCR on the 5' RACE reads and lists one entry per CDR3 protein. The repertoire holds fewer than 550,000 distinct CDR3 sequences, with under 5.5% as singletons. This receptor was taken from a male donor with ankylosing spondylitis. The sample comprised blood, either unsorted or a sorted T cell fraction (not recorded which). The rearrangement joins TRBV7-7 to TRBJ2-2; possibly TRBD2 for D (6 bases). CDR3 sequence: CAVLGGTGELFF. CDR3 sequence (DNA): TGTGCTGTTCTCGGGGGTACCGGGGAGCTGTTTTTT. Filled out from reference TRBV7-7 and TRBJ2-2, the complete variable domain reads GAGVSQSPRYKVTKRGQDVTLRCDPISSHATLYWYQQALGQGPEFLTYFNYEAQPDKSGLPSDRFSAERPEGSISTLTIQRTEQRDSAMYRCAVLGGTGELFFGEGSRLTVL.